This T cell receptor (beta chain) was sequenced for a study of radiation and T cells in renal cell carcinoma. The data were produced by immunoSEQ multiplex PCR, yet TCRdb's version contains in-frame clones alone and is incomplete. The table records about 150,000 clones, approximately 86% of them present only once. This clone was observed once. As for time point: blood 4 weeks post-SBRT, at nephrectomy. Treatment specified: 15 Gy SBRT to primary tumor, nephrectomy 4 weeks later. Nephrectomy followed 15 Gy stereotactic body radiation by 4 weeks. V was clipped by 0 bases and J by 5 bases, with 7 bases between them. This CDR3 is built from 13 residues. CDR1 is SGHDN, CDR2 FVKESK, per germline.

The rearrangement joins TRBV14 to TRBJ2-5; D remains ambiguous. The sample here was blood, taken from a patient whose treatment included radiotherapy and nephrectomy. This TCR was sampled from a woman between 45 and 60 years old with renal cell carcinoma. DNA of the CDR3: TGTGCCAGCAGCCAAGATATTAGGGAGACCCAGTACTTC. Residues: CASSQDIRETQYF.